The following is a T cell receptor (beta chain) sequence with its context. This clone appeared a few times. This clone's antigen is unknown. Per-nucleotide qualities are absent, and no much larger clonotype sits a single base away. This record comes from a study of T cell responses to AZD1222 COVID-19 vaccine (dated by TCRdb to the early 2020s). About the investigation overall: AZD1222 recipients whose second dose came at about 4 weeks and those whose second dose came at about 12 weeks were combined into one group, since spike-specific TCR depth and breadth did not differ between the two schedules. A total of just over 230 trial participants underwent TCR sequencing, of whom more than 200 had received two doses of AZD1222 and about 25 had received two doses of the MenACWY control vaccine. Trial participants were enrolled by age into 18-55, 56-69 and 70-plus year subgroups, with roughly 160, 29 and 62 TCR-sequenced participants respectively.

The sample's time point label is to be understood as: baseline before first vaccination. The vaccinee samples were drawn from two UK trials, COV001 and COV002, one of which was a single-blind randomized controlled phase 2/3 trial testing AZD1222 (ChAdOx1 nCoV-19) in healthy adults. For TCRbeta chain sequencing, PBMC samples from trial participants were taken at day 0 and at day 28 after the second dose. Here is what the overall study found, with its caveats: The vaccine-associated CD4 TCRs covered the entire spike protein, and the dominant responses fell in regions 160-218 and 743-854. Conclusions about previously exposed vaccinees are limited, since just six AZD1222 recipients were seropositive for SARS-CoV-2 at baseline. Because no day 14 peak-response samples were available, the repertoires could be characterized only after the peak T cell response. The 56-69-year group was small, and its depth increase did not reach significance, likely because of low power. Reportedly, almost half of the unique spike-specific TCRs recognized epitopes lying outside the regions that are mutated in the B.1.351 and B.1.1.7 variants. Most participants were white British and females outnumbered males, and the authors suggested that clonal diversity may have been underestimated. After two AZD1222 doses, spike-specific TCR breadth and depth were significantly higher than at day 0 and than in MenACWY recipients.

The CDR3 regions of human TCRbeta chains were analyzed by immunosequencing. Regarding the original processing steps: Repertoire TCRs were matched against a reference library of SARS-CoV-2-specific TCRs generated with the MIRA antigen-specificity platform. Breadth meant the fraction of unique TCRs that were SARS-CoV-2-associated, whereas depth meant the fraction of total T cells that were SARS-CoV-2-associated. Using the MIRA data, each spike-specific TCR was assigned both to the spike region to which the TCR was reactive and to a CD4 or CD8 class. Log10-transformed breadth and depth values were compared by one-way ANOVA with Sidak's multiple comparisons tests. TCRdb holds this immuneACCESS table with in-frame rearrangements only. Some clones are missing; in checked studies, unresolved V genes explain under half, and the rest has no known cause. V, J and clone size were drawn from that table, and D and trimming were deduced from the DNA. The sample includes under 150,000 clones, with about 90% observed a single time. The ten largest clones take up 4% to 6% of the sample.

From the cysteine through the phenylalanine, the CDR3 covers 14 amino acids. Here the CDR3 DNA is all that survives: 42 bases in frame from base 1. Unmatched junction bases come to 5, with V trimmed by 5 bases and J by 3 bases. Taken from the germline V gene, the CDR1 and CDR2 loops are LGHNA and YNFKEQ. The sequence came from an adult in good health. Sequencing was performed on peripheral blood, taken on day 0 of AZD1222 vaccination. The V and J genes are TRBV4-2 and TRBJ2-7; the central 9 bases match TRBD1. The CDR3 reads CASSGDREIYEQYF. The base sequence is TGTGCCAGCAGCGGGGACAGGGAAATCTACGAGCAGTACTTC.